This T cell receptor beta chain was sequenced during a study of blood T cells in healthy people across ages. They isolated at least 6.5 million PBMCs from each sample. CDR1 and CDR2 (germline): LGHNA, YNFKEQ. Between the trimmed V and J ends, which lost 0 bases and 3 bases, there was a span of 9 bases. The CDR3 has 15 amino acids. The authors ran a second PCR of 7 to 11 cycles using a sample-barcoded 5' primer and a J-beta primer mix. Each cDNA molecule, via a template-switch adaptor with 12 random nucleotides, was tagged. TCRdb reanalysed the 5' RACE reads using MiXCR and keeps one entry per CDR3 protein. The sample lists roughly 1,800,000 distinct CDR3 sequences; roughly 52% were seen once.

The rearrangement joins TRBV4-2 to TRBJ1-5; the D is unclear. This receptor was obtained from a woman aged 35 to 49 in good health. Material for sequencing was blood. CDR3 nucleotide sequence: TGTGCCAGCAGCCAAGACGACGGTTCCAATCAGCCCCAGCATTTT. Residues: CASSQDDGSNQPQHF.